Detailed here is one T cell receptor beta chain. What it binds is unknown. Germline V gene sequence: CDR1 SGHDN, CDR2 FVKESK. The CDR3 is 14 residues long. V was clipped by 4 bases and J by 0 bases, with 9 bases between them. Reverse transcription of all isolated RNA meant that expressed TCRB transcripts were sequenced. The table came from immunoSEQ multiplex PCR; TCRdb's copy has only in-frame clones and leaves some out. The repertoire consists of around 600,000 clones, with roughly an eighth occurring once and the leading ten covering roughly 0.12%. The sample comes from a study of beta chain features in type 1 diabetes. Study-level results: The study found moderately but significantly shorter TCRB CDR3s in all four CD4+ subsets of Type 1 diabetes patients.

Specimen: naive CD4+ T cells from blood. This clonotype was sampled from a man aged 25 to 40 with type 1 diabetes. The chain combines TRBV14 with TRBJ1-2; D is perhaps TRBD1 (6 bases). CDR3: CASSRDITNYGYTF. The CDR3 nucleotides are TGTGCCAGCAGCCGGGACATCACTAACTATGGCTACACCTTC.